The 5 T cell receptor beta chains below all came from one sample that was sequenced in a study of CXCR3-negative and CXCR3-positive naive CD8 T cells. All TRB cDNA libraries came from 5' RACE performed with UMI labels. Following a re-call of the 5' RACE reads, TCRdb has one entry per CDR3 protein and lacks DNA. This sample's table reports around 81,000 distinct CDR3 sequences. The sample consisted of naive CXCR3- CD8+ T cells from blood. The subset was: CD45RO-CCR7+CD27+CD95- naive CD8+ T cells lacking CXCR3 (TNR3-). The receptors here all came from a human donor in good health. Some clones in this sample may be carry-over from other donors' samples.

This CDR3 reads CSVEDRGALAPYGYTF. The chain employs TRBV29-1 and TRBJ1-2; the TCRdb call, TRBD1, lacks DNA for checking. This CDR3 has 16 amino acids. Germline-derived CDR1 and CDR2 are SQVTM and ANQGSEA.

The V and J genes are TRBV28 and TRBJ2-7; TCRdb lists TRBD1, though no DNA is available to test this call. The CDR3 runs 15 residues. Germline V gives CDR1 MDHEN, CDR2 SYDVKM. This CDR3 is CASSLTPDGIYEQYF. The variable domain in full, completed from reference TRBV28 and TRBJ2-7, reads DVKVTQSSRYLVKRTGEKVFLECVQDMDHENMFWYRQDPGLGLRLIYFSYDVKMKEKGDIPEGYSVSREKKERFSLILESASTNQTSMYLCASSLTPDGIYEQYFGPGTRLTVT.

This chain uses TRBV20-1 with TRBJ2-7; TCRdb selects TRBD1, and the lack of DNA leaves this call unchecked. The germline V gene encodes CDR1 DFQATT and CDR2 SNEGSKA (reference sequence). There are 14 residues in the CDR3. This CDR3 reads CSAPEGGSSYEQYF.

The chain links TRBV19 to TRBJ2-7; the TCRdb call, TRBD2, lacks DNA for checking. The CDR3 loop spans 18 amino acids. The germline CDR1 and CDR2 sequences are LNHDA and SQIVND (reference sequence). CDR3 amino acids: CASSETSGGAGAPYEQYF.

The chain employs TRBV20-1 and TRBJ1-1; without DNA, the TCRdb call of TRBD1 cannot be checked. Germline values: CDR1 DFQATT, CDR2 SNEGSKA (reference sequence). The CDR3 loop spans 15 amino acids. This CDR3 reads CSALPLRTVNTEAFF.